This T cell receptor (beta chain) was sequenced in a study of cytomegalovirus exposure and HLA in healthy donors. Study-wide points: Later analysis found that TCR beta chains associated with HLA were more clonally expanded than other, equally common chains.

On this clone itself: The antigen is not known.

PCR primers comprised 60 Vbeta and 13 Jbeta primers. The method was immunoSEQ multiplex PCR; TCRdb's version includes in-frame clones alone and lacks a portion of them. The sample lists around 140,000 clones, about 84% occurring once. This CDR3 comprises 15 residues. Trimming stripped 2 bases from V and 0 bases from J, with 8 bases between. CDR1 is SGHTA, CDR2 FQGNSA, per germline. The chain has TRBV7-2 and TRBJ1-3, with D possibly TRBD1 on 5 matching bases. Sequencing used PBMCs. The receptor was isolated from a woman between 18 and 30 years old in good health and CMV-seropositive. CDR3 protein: CASSLIDSSGNTIYF. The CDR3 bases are TGTGCCAGCAGCTTAATTGACAGCTCTGGAAACACCATATATTTT.